This T cell receptor beta chain appears in the sequencing data of a study of blood T cells in healthy people across ages. Whole-study results and caveats: Among T cells, TCR beta diversity per million cells dropped roughly linearly as age rose.

This clonotype is a singleton in its sample. The antigen is not known. PBMCs were isolated at a quantity of at least 7 million per sample. For the second PCR, which ran for about 6 to 11 cycles, a sample-barcoded 5' primer and a J-beta primer mix were used. With 12 random nucleotides, a template-switch adaptor tagged each individual cDNA molecule. A minimum of 3 million CDR3-containing paired-end reads was obtained for each sample. Each CDR3 protein is one row after TCRdb ran MiXCR on the 5' RACE reads. There are some 1.1 million distinct CDR3 sequences in the sample; 30% to 40% occur only once, and around 13% lies in the top ten. The CDR3 covers 15 residues. Trimming removed 5 bases at V and 7 bases at J, with 18 bases between.

Sequencing was performed on blood. The receptor was derived from a man between 18 and 35 years old in good health. This chain links TRBV12-3 or TRBV12-4 with TRBJ1-5; the D gene is possibly TRBD1 (5 bases). CDR3: CASSAGTTRGQPQHF. The CDR3 nucleotides read TGTGCCAGCAGTGCCGGGACCACCCGCGGACAGCCCCAGCATTTT.